The clone carrying this T cell receptor beta chain appeared a few times. Its antigen is undetermined. The length of the CDR3 is 13 residues. Trimming pared 10 bases from V and 1 base from J, leaving 13 bases between. Germline V gene data show CDR1 as LNHNV and CDR2 as YYDKDF (reference sequence). The data derive from a study of cytomegalovirus exposure and HLA in healthy donors. General observations from the study: Analysis performed later showed TCR beta chains linked to HLA being more clonally expanded than equally common others.

The PCR employed 60 Vbeta primers together with 13 Jbeta primers. Produced via immunoSEQ multiplex PCR; TCRdb's table is partial and in-frame only. The sample yields over 100,000 clones, over 8% seen once. The sample taken for sequencing was PBMCs. The chain recombines TRBV15 with TRBJ2-5, with D maybe TRBD1 (6 bases). This receptor was taken from a man aged 40-49 years in good health and CMV-seronegative. In DNA, the CDR3 is TGTGCCAGCGGGCAGGACAGCCAAGAGACCCAGTACTTC. Translated, it gives CASGQDSQETQYF.